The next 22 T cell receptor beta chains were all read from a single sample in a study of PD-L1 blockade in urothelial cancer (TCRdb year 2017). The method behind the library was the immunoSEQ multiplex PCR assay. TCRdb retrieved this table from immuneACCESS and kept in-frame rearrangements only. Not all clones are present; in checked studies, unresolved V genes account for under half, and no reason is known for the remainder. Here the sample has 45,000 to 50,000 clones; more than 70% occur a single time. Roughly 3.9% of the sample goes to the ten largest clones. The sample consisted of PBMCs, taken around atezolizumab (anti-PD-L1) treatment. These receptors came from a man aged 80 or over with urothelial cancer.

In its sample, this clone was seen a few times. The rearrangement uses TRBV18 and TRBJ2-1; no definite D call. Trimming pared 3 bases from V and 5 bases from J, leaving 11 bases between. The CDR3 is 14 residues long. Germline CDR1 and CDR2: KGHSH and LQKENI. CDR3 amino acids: CASSPFRNDNEQFF. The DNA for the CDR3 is TGTGCCAGCTCACCCTTCAGGAACGACAATGAGCAGTTCTTC. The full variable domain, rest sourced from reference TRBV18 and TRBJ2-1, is NAGVMQNPRHLVRRRGQEARLRCSPMKGHSHVYWYRQLPEEGLKFMVYLQKENIIDESGMPKERFSAEFPKEGPSILRIQQVVRGDSAAYFCASSPFRNDNEQFFGPGTRLTVL.

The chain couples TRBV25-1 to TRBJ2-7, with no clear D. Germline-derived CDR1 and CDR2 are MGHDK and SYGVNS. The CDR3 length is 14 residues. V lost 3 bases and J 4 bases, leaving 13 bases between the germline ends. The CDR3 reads CASSDDSTGYEQYF. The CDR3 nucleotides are TGTGCCAGCAGTGACGACTCCACCGGATACGAGCAGTACTTC.

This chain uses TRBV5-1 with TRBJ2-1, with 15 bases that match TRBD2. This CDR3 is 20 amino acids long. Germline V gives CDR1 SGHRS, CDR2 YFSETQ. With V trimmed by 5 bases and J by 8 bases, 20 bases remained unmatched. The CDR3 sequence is CASSPVGLAGGLLGGYEQFF. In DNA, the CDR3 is TGCGCCAGCAGTCCGGTGGGACTAGCGGGAGGACTCCTCGGTGGTTATGAGCAGTTCTTC.

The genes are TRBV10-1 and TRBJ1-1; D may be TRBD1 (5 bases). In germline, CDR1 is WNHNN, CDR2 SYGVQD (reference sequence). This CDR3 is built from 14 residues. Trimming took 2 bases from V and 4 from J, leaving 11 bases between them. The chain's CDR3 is CASSERGSGTEAFF. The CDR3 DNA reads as TGCGCCAGCAGTGAGCGGGGGTCGGGCACTGAAGCTTTCTTT.

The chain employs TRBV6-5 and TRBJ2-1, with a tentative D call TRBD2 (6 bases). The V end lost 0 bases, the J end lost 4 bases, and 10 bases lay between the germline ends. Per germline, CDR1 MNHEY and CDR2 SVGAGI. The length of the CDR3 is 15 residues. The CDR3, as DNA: TGTGCCAGCAGTTACTCGGCGGGACCTTACAATGAGCAGTTCTTC. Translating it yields CASSYSAGPYNEQFF.

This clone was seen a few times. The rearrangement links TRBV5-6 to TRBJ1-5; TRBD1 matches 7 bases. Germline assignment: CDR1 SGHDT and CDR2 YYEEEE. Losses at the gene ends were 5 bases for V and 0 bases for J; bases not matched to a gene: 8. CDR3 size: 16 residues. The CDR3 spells CASSRQGRASNQPQHF. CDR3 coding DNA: TGTGCCAGCAGTCGACAGGGTAGAGCTAGCAATCAGCCCCAGCATTTT. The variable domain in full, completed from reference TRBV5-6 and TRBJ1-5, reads DAGVTQSPTHLIKTRGQQVTLRCSPKSGHDTVSWYQQALGQGPQFIFQYYEEEERQRGNFPDRFSGHQFPNYSSELNVNALLLGDSALYLCASSRQGRASNQPQHFGDGTRLSIL.

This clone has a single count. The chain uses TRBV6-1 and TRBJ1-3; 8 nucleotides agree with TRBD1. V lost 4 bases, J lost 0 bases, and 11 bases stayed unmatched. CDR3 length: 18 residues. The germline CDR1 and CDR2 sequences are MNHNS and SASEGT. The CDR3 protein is CASSGPSTGGISGNTIYF. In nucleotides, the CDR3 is TGTGCCAGCAGTGGGCCCAGTACAGGGGGGATCTCTGGAAACACCATATATTTT.

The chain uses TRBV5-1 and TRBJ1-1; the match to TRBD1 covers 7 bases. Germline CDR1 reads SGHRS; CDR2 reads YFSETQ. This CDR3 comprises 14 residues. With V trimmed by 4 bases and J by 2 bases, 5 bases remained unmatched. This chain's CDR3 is CASSRGQVNTEAFF. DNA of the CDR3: TGCGCCAGCAGCCGAGGACAGGTAAACACTGAAGCTTTCTTT.

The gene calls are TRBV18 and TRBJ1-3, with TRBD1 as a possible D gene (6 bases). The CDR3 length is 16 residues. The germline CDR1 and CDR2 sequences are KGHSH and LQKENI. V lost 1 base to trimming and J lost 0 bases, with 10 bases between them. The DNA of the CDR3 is TGTGCCAGCTCACCACGTCCGGACAGCTCTGGAAACACCATATATTTT. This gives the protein CASSPRPDSSGNTIYF.

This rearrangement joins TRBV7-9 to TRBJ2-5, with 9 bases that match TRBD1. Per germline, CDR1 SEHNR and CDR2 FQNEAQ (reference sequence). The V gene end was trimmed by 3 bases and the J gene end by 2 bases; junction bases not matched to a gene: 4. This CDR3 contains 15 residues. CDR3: CASSFGTGRQETQYF. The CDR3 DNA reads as TGTGCCAGCAGCTTTGGGACAGGGAGGCAAGAGACCCAGTACTTC. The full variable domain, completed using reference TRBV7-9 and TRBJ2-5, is DTGVSQNPRHKITKRGQNVTFRCDPISEHNRLYWYRQTLGQGPEFLTYFQNEAQLEKSRLLSDRFSAERPKGSFSTLEIQRTEQGDSAMYLCASSFGTGRQETQYFGPGTRLLVL.

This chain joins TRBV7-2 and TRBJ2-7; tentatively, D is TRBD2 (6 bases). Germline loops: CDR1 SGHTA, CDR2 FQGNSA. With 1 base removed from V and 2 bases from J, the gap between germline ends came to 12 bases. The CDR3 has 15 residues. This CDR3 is CASSLGSGLTYEQYF. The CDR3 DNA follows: TGTGCCAGCAGCTTAGGGAGCGGACTAACCTACGAGCAGTACTTC.

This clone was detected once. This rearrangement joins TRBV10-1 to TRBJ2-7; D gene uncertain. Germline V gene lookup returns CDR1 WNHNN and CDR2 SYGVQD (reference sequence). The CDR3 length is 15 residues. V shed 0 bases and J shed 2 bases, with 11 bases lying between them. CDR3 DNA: TGCGCCAGCAGTGAGTCTACTATTACGCCCTACGAGCAGTACTTC. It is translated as CASSESTITPYEQYF.

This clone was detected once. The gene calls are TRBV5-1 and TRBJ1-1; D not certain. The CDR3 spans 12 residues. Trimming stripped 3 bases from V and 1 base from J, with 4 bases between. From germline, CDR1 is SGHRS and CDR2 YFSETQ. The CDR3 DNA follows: TGCGCCAGCAGCTCCTCGAACACTGAAGCTTTCTTT. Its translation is CASSSSNTEAFF.

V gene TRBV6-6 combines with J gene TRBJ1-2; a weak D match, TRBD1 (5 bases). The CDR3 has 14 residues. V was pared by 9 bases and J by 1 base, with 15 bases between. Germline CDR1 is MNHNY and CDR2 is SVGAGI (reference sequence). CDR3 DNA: TGTGCCAGTCTACCGGACACATATAACTATGGCTACACCTTC. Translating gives CASLPDTYNYGYTF.

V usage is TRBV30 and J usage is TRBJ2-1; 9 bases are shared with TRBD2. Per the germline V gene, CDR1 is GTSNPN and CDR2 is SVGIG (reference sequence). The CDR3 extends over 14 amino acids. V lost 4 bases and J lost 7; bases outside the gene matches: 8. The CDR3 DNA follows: TGTGCCTGGAAACTAGCGGGCGCCAGAAATGAGCAGTTCTTC. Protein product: CAWKLAGARNEQFF.

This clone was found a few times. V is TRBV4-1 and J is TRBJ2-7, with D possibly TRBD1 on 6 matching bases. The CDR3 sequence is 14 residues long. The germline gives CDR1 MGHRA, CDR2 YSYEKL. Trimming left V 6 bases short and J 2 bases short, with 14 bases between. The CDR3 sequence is CASRLHGQTYEQYF. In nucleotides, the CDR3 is TGCGCCAGCAGACTTCATGGACAGACCTACGAGCAGTACTTC.

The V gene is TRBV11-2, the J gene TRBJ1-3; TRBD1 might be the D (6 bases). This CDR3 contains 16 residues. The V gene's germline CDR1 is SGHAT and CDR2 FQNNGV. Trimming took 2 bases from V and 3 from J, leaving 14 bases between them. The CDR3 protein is CASSLLTGTSGNTIYF. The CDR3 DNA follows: TGTGCCAGCAGCTTACTTACAGGGACAAGTGGAAACACCATATATTTT.

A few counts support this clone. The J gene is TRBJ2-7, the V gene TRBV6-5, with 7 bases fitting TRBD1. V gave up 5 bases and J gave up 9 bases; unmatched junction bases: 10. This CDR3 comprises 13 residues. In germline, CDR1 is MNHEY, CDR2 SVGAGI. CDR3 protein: CASSIYRGLGQYF. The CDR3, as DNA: TGTGCCAGCAGTATCTACAGGGGATTGGGGCAGTACTTC.

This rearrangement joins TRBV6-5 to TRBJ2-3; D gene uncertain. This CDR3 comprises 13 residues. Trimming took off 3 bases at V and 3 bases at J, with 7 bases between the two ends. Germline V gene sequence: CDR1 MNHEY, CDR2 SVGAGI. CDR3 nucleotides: TGTGCCAGCAGTTATATTCTGACAGATACGCAGTATTTT. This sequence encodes CASSYILTDTQYF.

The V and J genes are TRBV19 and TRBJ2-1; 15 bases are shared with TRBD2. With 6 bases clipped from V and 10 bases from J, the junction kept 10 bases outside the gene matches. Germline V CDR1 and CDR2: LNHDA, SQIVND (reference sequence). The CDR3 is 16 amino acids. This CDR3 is CASRKGLAGGPGEQFF. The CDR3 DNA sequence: TGTGCCAGTAGAAAAGGACTAGCGGGAGGGCCTGGGGAGCAGTTCTTC.

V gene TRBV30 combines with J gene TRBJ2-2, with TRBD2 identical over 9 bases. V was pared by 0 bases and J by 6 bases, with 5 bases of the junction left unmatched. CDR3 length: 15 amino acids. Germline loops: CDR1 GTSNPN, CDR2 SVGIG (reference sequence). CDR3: CAWSVFSGSPGELFF. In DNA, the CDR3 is TGTGCCTGGAGTGTATTTAGCGGGAGCCCCGGGGAGCTGTTTTTT.

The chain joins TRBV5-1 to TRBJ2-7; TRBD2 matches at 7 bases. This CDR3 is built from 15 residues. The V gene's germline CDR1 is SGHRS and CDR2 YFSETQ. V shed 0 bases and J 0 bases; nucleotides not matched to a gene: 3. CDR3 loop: CASSLEGGSSYEQYF. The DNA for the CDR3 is TGCGCCAGCAGCTTGGAGGGAGGGAGCTCCTACGAGCAGTACTTC.